Described below is a single TCR beta chain sequence and its context. Its antigen is currently unknown. Per the original methods: Filtering differed for immunoSEQ, which gave only junction sequences without quality scores. Using immunoSEQ multiplex PCR, the repertoire was profiled, and TCRdb retains in-frame clones only, with some absent. V and J calls and clone size are given by that table; D and trimming were obtained from the DNA. The table includes 800,000 to 950,000 clones, just over 95% detected once. Germline CDR1 reads SGHNT; CDR2 reads YYREEE (reference sequence). With V trimmed by 5 bases and J by 6 bases, 15 bases remained unmatched. The CDR3 totals 16 residues. In the naive CD8 group, cells lacked CD45RO and were positively selected for CCR7, so terminally differentiated effector memory CD45RA+ cells were left out. The data belong to a study of shared clonotypes between healthy human individuals. Regarding the study as a whole: Clonotypes shared by all four donors outscored non-shared clonotypes in generation probability.

The clonotype was recovered from a man aged 25 to 45 in good health. This chain joins TRBV5-4 and TRBJ2-3, with 7 bases fitting TRBD2. The sample consisted of naive CD8+ T cells sorted from blood. The CDR3 coding sequence is TGTGCCAGCAGTCTGGAGCGGGGCCCCGACACGGATACGCAGTATTTT. This sequence encodes CASSLERGPDTDTQYF.